These 3 T cell receptor beta chains share one sample of origin, sequenced in a study of control samples from healthy donors and cancer patients (dated by TCRdb to the early 2020s). The library came from the immunoSEQ multiplex PCR assay. TCRdb carries this immuneACCESS record with in-frame sequences only. Its versions omit some clonotypes, under half of them owing to an unresolved V gene in the studies checked, with the rest unexplained. This sample holds roughly 190,000 clones; 91% were observed only once. The top ten hold approximately 1.8% of the sample. Sequences were obtained from blood. The receptors derive from a man aged 25-40 years in good health.

J is TRBJ2-1 and V is TRBV4-2; tentatively, D is TRBD1 or TRBD2 (5 bases each). There are 14 residues in the CDR3. Trimming stripped 0 bases from V and 9 bases from J, with 12 bases between. The germline V gene encodes CDR1 LGHNA and CDR2 YNFKEQ. The CDR3 DNA follows: TGTGCCAGCAGCCAAGATGATCGGGGCAGTGAGCAGTTCTTC. Protein: CASSQDDRGSEQFF.

This clone was recorded only once. This chain connects TRBV28 to TRBJ2-1; tentatively, D is TRBD1 (6 bases). CDR1 is MDHEN, CDR2 SYDVKM, per germline. V gave up 10 bases and J gave up 6 bases, with 19 bases separating them. CDR3 length: 14 amino acids. The CDR3 bases are TGTGCCAACATTACAATGGACAGTTCCAATGAGCAGTTCTTC. Translation: CANITMDSSNEQFF. The complete variable domain, with remaining parts taken from reference TRBV28 and TRBJ2-1, reads DVKVTQSSRYLVKRTGEKVFLECVQDMDHENMFWYRQDPGLGLRLIYFSYDVKMKEKGDIPEGYSVSREKKERFSLILESASTNQTSMYLCANITMDSSNEQFFGPGTRLTVL.

V gene TRBV7-3 combines with J gene TRBJ1-2; tentatively, D is TRBD1 (5 bases). The germline V and J ends were trimmed by 1 base and 0 bases, with 12 bases remaining between them. The CDR3 length is 16 residues. Germline CDR1 SGHTA, CDR2 FQGTGA. CDR3: CASSLSRGRTNYGYTF. Written as DNA, the CDR3 is TGTGCCAGCAGCTTAAGTAGGGGCAGAACTAACTATGGCTACACCTTC.